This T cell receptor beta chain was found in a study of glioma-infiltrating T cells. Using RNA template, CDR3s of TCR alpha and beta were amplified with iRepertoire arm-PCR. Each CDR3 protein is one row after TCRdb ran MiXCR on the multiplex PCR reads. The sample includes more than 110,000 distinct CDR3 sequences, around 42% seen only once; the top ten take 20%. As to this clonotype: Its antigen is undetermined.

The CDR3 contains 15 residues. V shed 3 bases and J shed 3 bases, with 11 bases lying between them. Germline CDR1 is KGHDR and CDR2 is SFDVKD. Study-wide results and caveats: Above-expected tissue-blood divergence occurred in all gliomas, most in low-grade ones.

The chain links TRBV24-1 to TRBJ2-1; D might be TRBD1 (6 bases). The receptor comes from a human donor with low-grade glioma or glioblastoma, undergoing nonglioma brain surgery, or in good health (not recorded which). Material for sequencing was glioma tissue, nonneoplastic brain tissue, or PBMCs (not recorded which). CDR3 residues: CATSDPGTLYNEQFF. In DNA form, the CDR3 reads TGTGCCACCAGTGATCCCGGGACACTCTACAATGAGCAGTTCTTC.